The sequence of this T cell receptor beta chain was determined in a study of T cell clonotyping in hematopoietic cell transplantation. Findings and limits, study-wide: Few recipient clonotypes overlapped donors; over 95% were de novo at given depth. Pathologically expanded recipient clonotypes increased progressively from day 30 to day 180 as diversity fell.

Of note for this clone: Its matching antigen is unknown.

The CDR3 runs 17 residues. From germline, CDR1 is SGHDT and CDR2 YYEEEE. V gave up 4 bases and J gave up 2 bases; unmatched junction bases: 8. TCRdb's copy holds only in-frame clones and misses some; the assay was immunoSEQ multiplex PCR. Among some 3,500 clones, about three quarters were seen once, and the ten largest hold 5.5% to 7.5%. The chain uses TRBV5-6 and TRBJ2-7, with 14 positions matching TRBD2. The sequences come from peripheral blood mononuclear cells, collected 30 days after allogeneic stem cell transplant. The receptor was derived from a male patient between 35 and 55 years old who had an allogeneic stem cell transplant from an unrelated donor, so the T cells may come from the graft donor. Some clones in this sample may be carry-over from other donors' samples. CDR3 sequence (DNA): TGTGCCAGCAGCAAGACTAGCGGGGGGGTCCTCCCCTACGAGCAGTACTTC. This codes for CASSKTSGGVLPYEQYF.